These 25 T cell receptor beta chains came from one sample sequenced in a study of T cell responses to AZD1222 COVID-19 vaccine. The assay was immunoSEQ multiplex PCR, and TCRdb's table has in-frame clones only and misses some. The sample lists approximately 180,000 clones; approximately 90% were seen once. The source was peripheral blood, collected 28 days after the second AZD1222 dose. These receptors all stem from an adult who received the AZD1222 COVID-19 vaccine.

The chain uses TRBV6-5 and TRBJ2-2; TRBD2 matches 7 bases. In germline, CDR1 is MNHEY, CDR2 SVGAGI. Trimming cost V 0 bases and J 5 bases; bases outside gene matches: 6. The CDR3 is 16 amino acids. The CDR3 DNA sequence: TGTGCCAGCAGTTACTCGATTCGGGGGGAGACCGGGGAGCTGTTTTTT. It is translated as CASSYSIRGETGELFF.

This chain connects TRBV25-1 to TRBJ2-4; D possibly corresponds to TRBD2 (6 bases). Trimming cost V 5 bases and J 6 bases, with 17 bases left between them. CDR3 length equals 15 residues. Germline loops: CDR1 MGHDK, CDR2 SYGVNS. The CDR3 nucleotides are TGTGCCAGCAGTCCCGCGGGGTGGTCGGGAAACATTCAGTACTTC. This encodes CASSPAGWSGNIQYF.

The chain employs TRBV5-4 and TRBJ2-5; 7 positions agree with TRBD1. V shed 1 base, J shed 3 bases, and the junction held 3 bases outside the gene matches. CDR1 SGHNT and CDR2 YYREEE come from the germline V gene (reference sequence). The CDR3 runs to 14 residues. The CDR3 is CASSLRQGKETQYF. CDR3 nucleotides: TGTGCCAGCAGCTTGAGACAGGGAAAAGAGACCCAGTACTTC.

This chain connects TRBV7-9 to TRBJ1-3; D possibly corresponds to TRBD1 (6 bases). Germline V lookup: CDR1 SEHNR, CDR2 FQNEAQ (reference sequence). Trimming removed 2 bases from V and 3 bases from J, with 8 bases in between. This CDR3 comprises 14 residues. The DNA for the CDR3 is TGTGCCAGCAGCTTAAGCAGGGGTGGAAACACCATATATTTT. It is translated as CASSLSRGGNTIYF.

The chain carries TRBV10-3 and TRBJ2-7; TRBD1 matches at 8 bases. The germline V gene encodes CDR1 ENHRY and CDR2 SYGVKD. This CDR3 contains 15 residues. Trimming took 4 bases from V and 2 from J; bases not matched to a gene: 7. The CDR3 loop is CAISGIQGEAYEQYF. The CDR3 DNA follows: TGTGCCATCAGTGGCATACAGGGGGAGGCCTACGAGCAGTACTTC.

The rearrangement uses TRBV28 and TRBJ2-7, with D hard to call. The CDR3 runs to 13 residues. Trimming left V 7 bases short and J 2 bases short, with 12 bases between. Germline assignment: CDR1 MDHEN and CDR2 SYDVKM. CDR3 in amino acids: CASTSLNPYEQYF. The CDR3 DNA follows: TGTGCCAGCACGAGCCTCAATCCCTACGAGCAGTACTTC.

The chain couples TRBV7-2 to TRBJ1-2; 7 bases align to TRBD1. With V trimmed by 4 bases and J by 8 bases, 10 bases remained unmatched. The CDR3 spans 14 residues. CDR1 is SGHTA and CDR2 is FQGNSA in the germline V gene. The CDR3 protein is CASSSNRGGRGYTF. The CDR3 nucleotides read TGTGCCAGCAGCTCCAACAGGGGCGGTCGGGGCTACACCTTC. The whole variable domain, remainder taken from reference TRBV7-2 and TRBJ1-2, is GAGVSQSPSNKVTEKGKDVELRCDPISGHTALYWYRQSLGQGLEFLIYFQGNSAPDKSGLPSDRFSAERTGGSVSTLTIQRTQQEDSAVYLCASSSNRGGRGYTFGSGTRLTVV.

CDR3 DNA: TGTGCCAGCGTGAGGGAAGGGGAGACCCAGTACTTC. Encoded protein: CASVREGETQYF. This rearrangement joins TRBV7-9 to TRBJ2-5, with TRBD2 as a possible D gene (5 bases). The V end was cut by 8 bases, the J end by 5 bases, with 12 bases between. CDR1 and CDR2 (germline): SEHNR, FQNEAQ (reference sequence). The CDR3 spans 12 residues.

The V gene is TRBV7-8, the J gene TRBJ1-4; 7 bases map to TRBD1. The V segment lost 5 bases and the J segment 3 bases; nucleotides outside the gene matches: 6. CDR3 length: 15 residues. Germline CDR1 and CDR2: SGHVS and FQNEAQ. CDR3 sequence (DNA): TGTGCCAGCAGCCCCGACAGGGTTCCTAATGAAAAACTGTTTTTT. This sequence encodes CASSPDRVPNEKLFF.

This clone was detected a few times. The rearrangement uses TRBV19 and TRBJ2-4; D remains unclear. The CDR3 has 12 amino acids. CDR1 and CDR2 from the germline V gene are LNHDA and SQIVND (reference sequence). The V and J ends lost 5 bases and 6 bases respectively, with 8 bases between them. The DNA for the CDR3 is TGTGCCAGTAGTTATTCGGGAAACATTCAGTACTTC. Amino acids: CASSYSGNIQYF.

This chain connects TRBV15 to TRBJ2-4, with no clear D. V was clipped by 5 bases and J by 0 bases, with 14 bases between them. CDR3 length: 16 amino acids. CDR1 LNHNV and CDR2 YYDKDF come from the germline V gene (reference sequence). The CDR3 loop is CATSLPLVGAKNIQYF. Here the CDR3 DNA reads TGTGCCACCAGCCTTCCGCTTGTCGGAGCCAAAAACATTCAGTACTTC.

The chain combines TRBV18 with TRBJ1-1; D is undetermined. This CDR3 is 13 amino acids long. Germline loops: CDR1 KGHSH, CDR2 LQKENI. Trimming removed 1 base from V and 3 bases from J, with 6 bases in between. The CDR3 sequence: CASSPQGYTEAFF. CDR3 in DNA: TGTGCCAGCTCACCACAGGGTTACACTGAAGCTTTCTTT.

This chain uses TRBV20-1 with TRBJ2-1, with D perhaps TRBD2 (6 bases). Trimming cost V 7 bases and J 0 bases, with 16 bases left between them. This CDR3 has 15 amino acids. Germline V gives CDR1 DFQATT, CDR2 SNEGSKA (reference sequence). The DNA for the CDR3 is TGCAGTGTTGGTGACGGAGGGAGCTCCTACAATGAGCAGTTCTTC. Its protein product is CSVGDGGSSYNEQFF.

The chain couples TRBV5-1 to TRBJ2-1; D is ambiguous. Germline CDR1 SGHRS, CDR2 YFSETQ. Trimming took off 0 bases at V and 3 bases at J, with 7 bases between the two ends. The CDR3 sequence is 14 residues long. Here the CDR3 reads CASSLEAHYNEQFF. DNA for the CDR3: TGCGCCAGCAGCTTGGAGGCCCACTACAATGAGCAGTTCTTC.

This clone was recorded only once. This chain connects TRBV6-1 to TRBJ2-3; D is undetermined. The CDR3 runs to 14 residues. Germline values: CDR1 MNHNS, CDR2 SASEGT. The V and J ends lost 6 bases and 0 bases respectively, with 10 bases between them. In nucleotides, the CDR3 is TGTGCCAGCAGGCTGACGCATAGCACAGATACGCAGTATTTT. Protein product: CASRLTHSTDTQYF.

The V gene is TRBV2, the J gene TRBJ2-1; 9 nucleotides align to TRBD2. This CDR3 contains 15 residues. Trimming took 6 bases from V and 6 from J; bases not matched to a gene: 9. Germline CDR1 SNHLY, CDR2 FYNNEI. The CDR3 coding sequence is TGTGCCAGCAGGAGGGGGACTAGCCCCCTCAATGAGCAGTTCTTC. Its protein is CASRRGTSPLNEQFF. Using reference TRBV2 and TRBJ2-1 for the parts outside the CDR3, the full variable domain is EPEVTQTPSHQVTQMGQEVILRCVPISNHLYFYWYRQILGQKVEFLVSFYNNEISEKSEIFDDQFSVERPDGSNFTLKIRSTKLEDSAMYFCASRRGTSPLNEQFFGPGTRLTVL.

The chain carries TRBV28 and TRBJ2-1; D is possibly TRBD2 (5 bases). The CDR3 totals 15 residues. Germline loops: CDR1 MDHEN, CDR2 SYDVKM. V was trimmed by 7 bases and J by 11 bases, leaving 24 bases between them. CDR3 sequence: CASTPVAGGRGKQFF. The CDR3 DNA reads as TGTGCCAGCACCCCTGTCGCTGGCGGACGGGGTAAGCAGTTCTTC.

The gene calls are TRBV7-3 and TRBJ2-3; D is unclear. V was clipped by 5 bases and J by 2 bases, with 5 bases between them. Germline V gene lookup returns CDR1 SGHTA and CDR2 FQGTGA. This CDR3 is built from 12 residues. CDR3 region: CASSQYTDTQYF. The CDR3 DNA is TGTGCCAGCAGCCAGTACACAGATACGCAGTATTTT.

This sequence joins TRBV19 and TRBJ2-7; unclear D gene. Between the trimmed V and J ends, which lost 5 bases and 2 bases, there was a span of 19 bases. Germline loops: CDR1 LNHDA, CDR2 SQIVND (reference sequence). This CDR3 has 16 amino acids. CDR3 amino acids: CASSLSGIEQPYEQYF. The CDR3, as DNA: TGTGCCAGTAGTTTGTCGGGTATCGAGCAGCCCTACGAGCAGTACTTC.

V is TRBV7-2 and J is TRBJ2-1, with D unresolved. CDR3 length: 12 amino acids. CDR1 is SGHTA, CDR2 FQGNSA, per germline. Between the trimmed V and J ends, which lost 4 bases and 5 bases, there was a span of 6 bases. DNA of the CDR3: TGTGCCAGCAGCTATACACACAATGAGCAGTTCTTC. This translates into CASSYTHNEQFF.

The genes are TRBV9 and TRBJ2-1, with 10 bases matching TRBD2. The germline gives CDR1 SGDLS, CDR2 YYNGEE. J gave up 2 bases and V 3 bases, and 11 bases lay outside the gene matches. CDR3 length: 18 amino acids. CDR3 sequence (DNA): TGTGCCAGCAGCGACTCGACTAGCGGGCAGAGCACCTACAATGAGCAGTTCTTC. Translation: CASSDSTSGQSTYNEQFF. The whole variable domain, remainder taken from reference TRBV9 and TRBJ2-1, is DSGVTQTPKHLITATGQRVTLRCSPRSGDLSVYWYQQSLDQGLQFLIQYYNGEERAKGNILERFSAQQFPDLHSELNLSSLELGDSALYFCASSDSTSGQSTYNEQFFGPGTRLTVL.

This clone is medium-sized (0.01 to 0.1%) in the sample. The rearrangement joins TRBV9 to TRBJ2-3, with a weak D call TRBD2 (6 bases). This CDR3 has 14 residues. Trimming removed 4 bases from V and 0 bases from J, with 9 bases in between. Germline CDR1 is SGDLS and CDR2 is YYNGEE. In DNA form, the CDR3 reads TGTGCCAGCAGCCTCGGGAGTAGCACAGATACGCAGTATTTT. Encoded protein: CASSLGSSTDTQYF.

The chain couples TRBV14 to TRBJ1-1; tentative D call: TRBD1 (5 bases). The V gene lost 4 bases and the J gene lost 3 bases, with 12 bases spanning the gap. CDR1 and CDR2 from the germline V gene are SGHDN and FVKESK. This CDR3 has 14 residues. DNA of the CDR3: TGTGCCAGCAGCCCGCGGGGGGGATACACTGAAGCTTTCTTT. Protein product: CASSPRGGYTEAFF.

The chain links TRBV5-6 to TRBJ2-4; no definite D call. This CDR3 contains 14 residues. Germline lookup yields CDR1 SGHDT and CDR2 YYEEEE. Trimming stripped 2 bases from V and 3 bases from J, with 9 bases between. The CDR3: CASSLTGVKNIQYF. The CDR3 DNA reads as TGTGCCAGCAGCTTAACGGGCGTCAAAAACATTCAGTACTTC.

The chain employs TRBV5-1 and TRBJ2-2; D remains unclear. The CDR3 extends over 15 amino acids. Trimming pared 5 bases from V and 3 bases from J, leaving 14 bases between. In germline, CDR1 is SGHRS, CDR2 YFSETQ. The CDR3 DNA sequence: TGCGCCAGCAGTCTGGGCGGTGAGTACACCGGGGAGCTGTTTTTT. This sequence encodes CASSLGGEYTGELFF.